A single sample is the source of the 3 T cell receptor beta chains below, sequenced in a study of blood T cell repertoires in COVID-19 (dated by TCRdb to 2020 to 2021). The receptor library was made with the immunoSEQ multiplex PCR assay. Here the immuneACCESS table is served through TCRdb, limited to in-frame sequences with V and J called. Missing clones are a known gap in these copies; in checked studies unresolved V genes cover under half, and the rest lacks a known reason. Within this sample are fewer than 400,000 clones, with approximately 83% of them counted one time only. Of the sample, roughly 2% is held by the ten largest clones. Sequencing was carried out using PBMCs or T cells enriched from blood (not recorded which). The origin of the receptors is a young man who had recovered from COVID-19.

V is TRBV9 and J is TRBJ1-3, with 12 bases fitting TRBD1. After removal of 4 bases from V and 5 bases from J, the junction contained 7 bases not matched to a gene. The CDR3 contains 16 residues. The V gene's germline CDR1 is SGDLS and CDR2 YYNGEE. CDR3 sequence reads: CASSQMGQGARNTIYF. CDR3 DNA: TGTGCCAGCAGCCAAATGGGACAGGGGGCGCGAAACACCATATATTTT.

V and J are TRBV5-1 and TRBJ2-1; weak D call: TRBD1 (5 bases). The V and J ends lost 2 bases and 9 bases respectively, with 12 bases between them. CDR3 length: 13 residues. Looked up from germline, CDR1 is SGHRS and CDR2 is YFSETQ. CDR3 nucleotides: TGCGCCAGCAGCTTTAGGGGTATGGGTGAGCAGTTCTTC. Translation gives CASSFRGMGEQFF.

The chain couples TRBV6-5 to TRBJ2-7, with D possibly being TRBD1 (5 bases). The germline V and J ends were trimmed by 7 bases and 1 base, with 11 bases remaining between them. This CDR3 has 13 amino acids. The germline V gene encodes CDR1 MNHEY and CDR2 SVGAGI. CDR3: CASMGLPSYEQYF. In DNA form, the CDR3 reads TGTGCCAGCATGGGGCTGCCTTCCTACGAGCAGTACTTC.